This T cell receptor (beta chain) was sequenced in a study of blood T cell repertoires in COVID-19. Study summary: COVID-19 samples from acute and convalescent phases originated in the United States, Italy and Spain. The cDNA or gDNA used as material had been derived from T cells, B-cell-depleted T cells, or PBMCs.

Patients from Seattle were sampled longitudinally, starting during active infection. Trimming took off 5 bases at V and 3 bases at J, with 16 bases between the two ends. Per germline, CDR1 GTSNPN and CDR2 SVGIG (reference sequence). This CDR3 is built from 14 residues. Methods used by the authors: Scientists estimated how many nucleated cells there were by amplifying reference gene primers. The protocol was immunoSEQ multiplex PCR, while the TCRdb copy is restricted to in-frame clones and leaves out a portion. V, J and clone size reflect that table, while D and trimming were determined from the DNA. The sample shows some 300,000 clones, 90% of them seen only once.

The rearrangement uses TRBV30 and TRBJ1-1; D possibly corresponds to TRBD1 (6 bases). The clonotype originates from a woman between 35 and 50 years old with COVID-19, enrolled during active disease. Source material: peripheral blood. In nucleotides, the CDR3 is TGTGCCTGGTCCTTGGACAGCCATTACACTGAAGCTTTCTTT. Translating gives CAWSLDSHYTEAFF.